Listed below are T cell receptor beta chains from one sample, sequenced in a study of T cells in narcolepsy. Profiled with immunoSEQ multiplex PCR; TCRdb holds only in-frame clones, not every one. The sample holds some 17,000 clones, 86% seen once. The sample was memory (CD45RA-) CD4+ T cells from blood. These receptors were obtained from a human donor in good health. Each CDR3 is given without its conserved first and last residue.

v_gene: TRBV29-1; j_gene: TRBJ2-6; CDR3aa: SVAGSGANVLT
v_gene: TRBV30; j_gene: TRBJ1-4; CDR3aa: AWSSGTGFEKLF
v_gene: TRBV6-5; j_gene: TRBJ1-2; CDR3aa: ASGTPIVGYT
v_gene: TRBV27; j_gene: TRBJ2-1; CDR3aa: ASSLRGGRAWFGNEQF
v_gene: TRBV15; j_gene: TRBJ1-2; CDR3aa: ATSSRRTGAGYT
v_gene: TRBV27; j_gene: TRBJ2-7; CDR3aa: ASKPLRAGGLYEQY
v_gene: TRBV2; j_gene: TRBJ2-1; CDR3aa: ASSELVSGSYNEQF
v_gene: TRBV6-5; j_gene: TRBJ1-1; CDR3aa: ASCKGTNTEAF
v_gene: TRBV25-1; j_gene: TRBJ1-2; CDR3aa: ASRGLYGYT
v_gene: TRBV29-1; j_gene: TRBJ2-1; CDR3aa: SVDKGVLAGGLYNEQF
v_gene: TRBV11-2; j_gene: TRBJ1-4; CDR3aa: ASSLNQGGVKLF
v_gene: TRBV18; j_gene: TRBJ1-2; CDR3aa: ASSPSAAELYGYT
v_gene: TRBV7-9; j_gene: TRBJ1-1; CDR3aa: ASSLVGGRNTEAF
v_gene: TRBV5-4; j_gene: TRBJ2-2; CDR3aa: ASSLPGLAGGELF
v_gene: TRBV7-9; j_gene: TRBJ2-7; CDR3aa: ASSSRGPYEQY
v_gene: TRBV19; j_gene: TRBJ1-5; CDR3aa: ASSRADGSGAKEQPQH
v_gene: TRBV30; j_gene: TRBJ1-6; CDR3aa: AWETGGAGLPLH
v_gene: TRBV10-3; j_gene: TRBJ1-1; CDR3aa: AIREGRATEAF
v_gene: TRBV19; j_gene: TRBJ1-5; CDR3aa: ASSIRRQGQEPQH
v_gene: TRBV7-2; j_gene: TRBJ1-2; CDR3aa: ASATAHYGYT
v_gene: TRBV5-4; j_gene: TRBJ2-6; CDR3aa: ASSLFSGANVLT
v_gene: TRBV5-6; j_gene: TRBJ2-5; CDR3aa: ASSWTGLQETQY
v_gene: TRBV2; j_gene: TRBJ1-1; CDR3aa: ASSPASGTRTEAF
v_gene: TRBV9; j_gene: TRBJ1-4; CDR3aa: ASSARQGANEKLF
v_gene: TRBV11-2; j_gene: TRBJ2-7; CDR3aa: ASSRDWSYEQY
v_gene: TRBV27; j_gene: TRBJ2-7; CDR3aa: ASTPFRSYEQY
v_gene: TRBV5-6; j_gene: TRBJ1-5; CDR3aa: ASSFLGPGGASNQPQH
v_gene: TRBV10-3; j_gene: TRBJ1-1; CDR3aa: AIRTRGLDSGAEAF
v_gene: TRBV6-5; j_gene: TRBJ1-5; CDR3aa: ASRDRGNQPQH
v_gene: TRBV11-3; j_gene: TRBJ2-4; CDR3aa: ASRPGVTKNIQY
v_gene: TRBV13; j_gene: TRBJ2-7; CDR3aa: ASSRLARNEQY
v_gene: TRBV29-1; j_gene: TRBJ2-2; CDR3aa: SVEDRLAGGMFGELF
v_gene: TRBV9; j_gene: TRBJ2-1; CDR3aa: ASSVGASSYNEQF
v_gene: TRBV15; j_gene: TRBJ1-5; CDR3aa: ATSRRQAQPQH
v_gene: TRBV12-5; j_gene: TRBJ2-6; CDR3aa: ASGLGSVGANVLT
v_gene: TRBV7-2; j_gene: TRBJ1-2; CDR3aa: ASSSTALRDYGYT
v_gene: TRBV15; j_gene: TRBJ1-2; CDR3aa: ATSVRTGTGYT
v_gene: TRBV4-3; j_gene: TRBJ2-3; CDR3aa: ASSQGAGLAEKDTQY
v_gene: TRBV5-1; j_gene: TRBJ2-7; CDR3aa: ASSLASGAYEQY
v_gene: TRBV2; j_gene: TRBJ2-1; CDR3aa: ASMARTSYNEQF
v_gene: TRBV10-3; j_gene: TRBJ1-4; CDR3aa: AISARTNEKLF
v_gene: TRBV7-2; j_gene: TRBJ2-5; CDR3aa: ASSGETQY
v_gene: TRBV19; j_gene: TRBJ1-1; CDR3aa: ASSPDRGRITEAF
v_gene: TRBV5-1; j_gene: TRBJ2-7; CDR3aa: ASSPGQGLVEQY
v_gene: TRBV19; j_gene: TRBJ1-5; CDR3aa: ATRDSWQPQH
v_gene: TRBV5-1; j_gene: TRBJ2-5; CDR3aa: ASSAGTGETQY
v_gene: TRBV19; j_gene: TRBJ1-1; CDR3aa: ASSIETGGKAEAF
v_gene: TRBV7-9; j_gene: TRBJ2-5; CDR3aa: ASSFAGHETQY
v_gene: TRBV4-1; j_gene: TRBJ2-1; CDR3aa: ASSQEGWDGQF
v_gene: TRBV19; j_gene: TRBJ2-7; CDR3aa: ATLGVSYEQY
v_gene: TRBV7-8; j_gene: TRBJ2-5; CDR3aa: ASSLEARRETQY
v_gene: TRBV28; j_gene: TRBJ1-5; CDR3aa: ASSLGTVNQPQH
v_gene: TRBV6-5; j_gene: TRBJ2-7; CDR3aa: ASSSLGGKSEQY